This TCR beta chain derives from a study of early T cells in non-severe SARS-CoV-2 infection. This clonotype was counted a few times. The DNA is left out, because the CDR3 cannot be placed on it with certainty; the CDR3 is given as TCRdb lists it. Germline V CDR1 and CDR2: MDHEN, SYDVKM. The CDR3 spans 15 residues, counting both ends. MiXCR, applied by TCRdb to the 5' RACE reads, yields one record per CDR3 protein. The sample shows 25,000 to 30,000 distinct CDR3 sequences, less than 6.5% of them seen only once. This sequence was found in an adult who was a healthcare worker with PCR-confirmed SARS-CoV-2 infection or an uninfected control (not recorded which). Specimen: whole blood. The V and J genes are TRBV28 and TRBJ2-7; the table calls TRBD1, which could not be checked here. The CDR3 sequence: CASSSSASGGLTLGF.